The TCR beta chain under discussion was sequenced for a study of technical replicates of blood from several donors. The length of the CDR3 is 17 residues. J gave up 5 bases and V 0 bases, and 10 bases lay outside the gene matches. The germline V gene has CDR1 LNHNV and CDR2 YYDKDF (reference sequence). Sequenced by immunoSEQ multiplex PCR; TCRdb stores in-frame clones only, minus some. Of tens of thousands of clones in the sample, less than 95% are singletons; the top ten hold roughly 0.25%. The chain carries TRBV15 and TRBJ2-5; 9 positions match TRBD1. Sequencing was carried out using T cells isolated from PBMCs. This TCR was sampled from a human donor in good health. The CDR3 protein is CATSRDLGDRAYETQYF. CDR3 DNA: TGTGCCACCAGCAGAGATCTTGGGGACAGGGCCTATGAGACCCAGTACTTC.